The TCR beta chain under discussion was sequenced for a study of shared clonotypes between healthy human individuals. Comment on this clone: Its antigen is unknown. The same CDR3 is also encoded by other DNA sequences in this sample.

There are 14 residues in the CDR3. Germline CDR1 LNHDA, CDR2 SQIVND (reference sequence). V dropped 5 bases and J dropped 5; count of bases not matched to a gene: 4. Some clones are missing from TCRdb's copy, which holds only in-frame ones; the method was immunoSEQ multiplex PCR. The repertoire has about 2.4 million clones, over 85% of them found once; the top ten carry around 0.4%. Study observations and caveats: Donor clonotype sharing was expected to depend on sequencing depth. Sharing across four donors was seen in around 5% of naive CD4 clonotypes. Limited genetic and exposure-history diversity came from having few donors.

This sequence joins TRBV19 and TRBJ2-5; 11 nucleotides line up with TRBD2. The receptor was isolated from a man aged 18 to 29 in good health. Some clones in this sample may be carry-over from other donors' samples. The sequenced material came from naive CD4+ T cells from PBMCs. The subset was: CD45RA+ positively selected. The CDR3, as DNA: TGTGCCAGTAGTTCCCTAGCGGGAGGTGAGACCCAGTACTTC. Translated, it gives CASSSLAGGETQYF.